Described below is a single T cell receptor beta chain sequence and its context. The sample belongs to a study of shared clonotypes between healthy human individuals. Overall study: The study used three CD4 naive, three CD4 memory, two CD8 naive and one CD8 memory plate per donor.

The CDR3 totals 14 residues. Trimming cost V 4 bases and J 7 bases, with 16 bases left between them. Germline V gene data show CDR1 as SEHNR and CDR2 as FQNEAQ (reference sequence). Assay used: immunoSEQ multiplex PCR; TCRdb lists only in-frame clones, some missing. The data show approximately 1.1 million clones, with about four fifths seen just once and under 0.6% held by the top ten. This TCR was sampled from a man in his late teens or twenties in good health. Some clones in this sample may be carry-over from other donors' samples. The sample comprised memory CD4+ T cells from PBMCs. The subset denotes: CD45RA-negative fraction. The chain recombines TRBV7-9 with TRBJ1-2; D remains ambiguous. The CDR3 nucleotides are TGTGCCAGCAGCTCCTCGGGAGGTCTCCCTGGCTACACCTTC. It encodes CASSSSGGLPGYTF.